Below are 10 T cell receptor beta chains sequenced from a single sample in a study of CD8 T cells in ankylosing spondylitis. No antigens are known for them. TCRdb reanalysed the 5' RACE reads using MiXCR and keeps one entry per CDR3 protein. The sample contains about 800,000 distinct CDR3 sequences, about 12% of which appear only once. General study results and limits: What seemed typical of ankylosing spondylitis blood was a TCR beta motif built from eight highly homologous variants.

Sequencing was done on a sample of blood, either unsorted or a sorted T cell fraction (not recorded which). Source of these receptors: a male donor with ankylosing spondylitis.

The chain carries TRBV7-9 and TRBJ1-1, with 8 positions matching TRBD1. There are 17 residues in the CDR3. Looked up from germline, CDR1 is SEHNR and CDR2 is FQNEAQ (reference sequence). The junction had 9 bases not matched to a gene; V was cut back by 1 base and J by 2 bases. CDR3 sequence reads: CASSLGDRGIGNTEAFF. The CDR3 bases are TGTGCCAGCAGCTTAGGTGACAGGGGAATAGGAAACACTGAAGCTTTCTTT.

The table lists this clonotype with many counts. This chain uses TRBV5-1 with TRBJ1-2, with D possibly TRBD1 on 6 matching bases. The CDR3 extends over 14 amino acids. The germline V gene has CDR1 SGHRS and CDR2 YFSETQ. The germline V and J ends were trimmed by 0 bases and 5 bases, with 11 bases remaining between them. CDR3 DNA: TGCGCCAGCAGCTTGGTCGGGGGCGAGTATGGCTACACCTTC. It specifies CASSLVGGEYGYTF.

This clonotype turned up a few times. The rearrangement joins TRBV25-1 to TRBJ2-5, with a tentative D call TRBD1 (6 bases). CDR1 MGHDK and CDR2 SYGVNS come from the germline V gene. Trimming cost V 2 bases and J 2 bases, with 15 bases left between them. There are 16 residues in the CDR3. Written as DNA, the CDR3 is TGTGCCAGCAGTGAAATACAGGGAGTTTGGCAAGAGACCCAGTACTTC. Its protein product is CASSEIQGVWQETQYF.

Ten or more counts support this clonotype. The chain joins TRBV29-1 to TRBJ1-5; no clear D gene. Germline V gene lookup returns CDR1 SQVTM and CDR2 ANQGSEA. This CDR3 has 12 residues. V gave up 7 bases and J gave up 3 bases, with 10 bases separating them. In DNA, the CDR3 is TGCAGCGCTAAGGGCCCCAATCAGCCCCAGCATTTT. Residues: CSAKGPNQPQHF.

This clonotype showed up just a few times. The genes are TRBV5-6 and TRBJ1-1; D is uncertain. CDR1 SGHDT and CDR2 YYEEEE come from the germline V gene. This CDR3 spans 14 amino acids. Trimming stripped 1 base from V and 1 base from J, with 8 bases between. The chain's CDR3 is CASSLPGTNTEAFF. CDR3 coding DNA: TGTGCCAGCAGCTTGCCAGGCACGAACACTGAAGCTTTCTTT. Together with reference TRBV5-6 and TRBJ1-1, the CDR3 gives the full variable domain: DAGVTQSPTHLIKTRGQQVTLRCSPKSGHDTVSWYQQALGQGPQFIFQYYEEEERQRGNFPDRFSGHQFPNYSSELNVNALLLGDSALYLCASSLPGTNTEAFFGQGTRLTVV.

The rearrangement uses TRBV20-1 and TRBJ2-3; a weak D match, TRBD1 (6 bases). The V end was cut by 5 bases, the J end by 0 bases, with 12 bases between. The CDR3 spans 14 residues. Germline V gene data show CDR1 as DFQATT and CDR2 as SNEGSKA (reference sequence). In DNA, the CDR3 is TGCAGTGCTGATGACAGGACTAGCACAGATACGCAGTATTTT. This sequence encodes CSADDRTSTDTQYF.

The chain couples TRBV14 to TRBJ2-6; tentative D call: TRBD1 (5 bases). The CDR3 has 13 residues. Germline V gene sequence: CDR1 SGHDN, CDR2 FVKESK. Trimming removed 0 bases from V and 14 bases from J, with 11 bases in between. DNA for the CDR3: TGTGCCAGCAGCCAAGAAGGGGCGCCTCTCCTGACTTTC. It yields the protein CASSQEGAPLLTF. Together with reference TRBV14 and TRBJ2-6, the CDR3 gives the full variable domain: EAGVTQFPSHSVIEKGQTVTLRCDPISGHDNLYWYRRVMGKEIKFLLHFVKESKQDESGMPNNRFLAERTGGTYSTLKVQPAELEDSGVYFCASSQEGAPLLTFGAGSRLTVL.

At least ten counts were recorded for this clonotype. The chain employs TRBV20-1 and TRBJ2-5; D is unclear. V lost 5 bases and J 5 bases, leaving 15 bases between the germline ends. CDR1 is DFQATT, CDR2 SNEGSKA, per germline (reference sequence). The CDR3 has 13 amino acids. The CDR3 nucleotides are TGCAGTGCTCCGTCGGACGTTAAGGAGACCCAGTACTTC. Translated, it gives CSAPSDVKETQYF.

This clonotype has only a few counts. J is TRBJ2-3 and V is TRBV20-1; 7 bases agree with TRBD2. Germline loops: CDR1 DFQATT, CDR2 SNEGSKA (reference sequence). CDR3 length: 16 amino acids. The V gene end was trimmed by 0 bases and the J gene end by 5 bases; junction bases not matched to a gene: 11. CDR3 residues: CSARDLSGPRGDTQYF. The CDR3, as DNA: TGCAGTGCTAGAGACCTTAGCGGGCCCAGAGGAGATACGCAGTATTTT.

V usage is TRBV5-5 and J usage is TRBJ2-5; 12 nucleotides line up with TRBD2. Germline CDR1 and CDR2: SGHKS and YYEKEE (reference sequence). Germline trimming cut 3 bases from V and 4 bases from J; bases unmatched to any gene: 7. The CDR3 length is 16 residues. CDR3 in DNA: TGTGCCAGCAGCTGGCTCGGACTAGCGGGAACAGAGACCCAGTACTTC. Encoded protein: CASSWLGLAGTETQYF.